These T cell receptor beta chains were read from a single sample in a study of tumor-infiltrating lymphocytes in primary liver carcinoma. TCRdb itself ran the multiplex PCR reads through MiXCR, one entry per CDR3 protein. The repertoire holds about 310,000 distinct CDR3 sequences, with 50% to 70% as singletons. Material: peripheral blood. Receptor source: a man between 35 and 55 years old with primary liver carcinoma and hepatitis B virus infection. Both conserved end residues are part of each CDR3. The D gene is left open where the match is weak. Clone size appears in some rows only: once, few, many, or a class for an expanded clone.

CDR3: CASRIRGEQYF; DNA: TGTGCCAGCAGAATACGAGGCGAGCAGTACTTC; length: 11; D: .; size: many; J: TRBJ2-7; V: TRBV6-5
CDR3: CASCPSPGPSGANVVTF; DNA: TGTGCCAGCTGCCCGTCGCCAGGTCCCTCTGGGGCCAACGTCGTGACTTTC; length: 17; D: .; size: .; J: TRBJ2-6; V: TRBV6-5
CDR3: CASSLTGREDMQYF; DNA: TGTGCCAGCAGCTTAACGGGAAGAGAAGATATGCAGTATTTT; length: 14; D: .; size: .; J: TRBJ2-3; V: TRBV11-1
CDR3: CASSRQGQYEQYF; DNA: TGTGCCAGCAGCCGACAGGGGCAGTACGAGCAGTACTTC; length: 13; D: TRBD1; size: medium-sized; J: TRBJ2-7; V: TRBV11-1
CDR3: CASSQAQMDTEAFF; DNA: TGTGCCAGCAGCCAAGCTCAGATGGACACTGAAGCTTTCTTT; length: 14; D: .; size: many; J: TRBJ1-1; V: TRBV4-2
CDR3: CASSLGGIQETQYF; DNA: TGTGCCAGCAGCTTGGGCGGAATTCAAGAGACCCAGTACTTC; length: 14; D: .; size: few; J: TRBJ2-5; V: TRBV5-6
CDR3: CATEASGTGGHEQYF; DNA: TGTGCCACCGAAGCCTCCGGGACAGGGGGCCACGAGCAGTACTTC; length: 15; D: TRBD1; size: few; J: TRBJ2-7; V: TRBV28
CDR3: CASSLVFFRGEAGELFF; DNA: TGTGCCAGCAGCTTAGTGTTTTTCAGGGGAGAGGCCGGGGAGCTGTTTTTT; length: 17; D: .; size: few; J: TRBJ2-2; V: TRBV7-8
CDR3: CASSFRAGRTEAFF; DNA: TGTGCCAGCAGTTTTAGGGCGGGGAGAACTGAAGCTTTCTTT; length: 14; D: .; size: .; J: TRBJ1-1; V: TRBV28
CDR3: CASSLVQLSGANILTF; DNA: TGTGCCAGCAGCTTGGTGCAGCTCTCTGGGGCCAACATCCTGACTTTC; length: 16; D: .; size: .; J: TRBJ2-6; V: TRBV5-5
CDR3: CASSRDSTGELFF; DNA: TGCGCCAGCAGCCGAGACAGTACCGGGGAGCTGTTTTTT; length: 13; D: .; size: few; J: TRBJ2-2; V: TRBV5-1
CDR3: CASSLWQTYEQYF; DNA: TGTGCCAGCAGTTTATGGCAGACCTACGAGCAGTACTTC; length: 13; D: .; size: few; J: TRBJ2-7; V: TRBV28
CDR3: CVSQPGLNTEAFF; DNA: TGTGTCAGCCAACCTGGACTTAACACTGAAGCTTTCTTT; length: 13; D: .; size: .; J: TRBJ1-1; V: TRBV5-4
CDR3: CSVVVYGYTF; DNA: TGCAGCGTTGTTGTGTATGGCTACACCTTC; length: 10; D: .; size: many; J: TRBJ1-2; V: TRBV29-1
CDR3: CGLGQGAGNTIYF; DNA: TGCGGCCTGGGACAGGGGGCTGGAAACACCATATATTTT; length: 13; D: TRBD1; size: .; J: TRBJ1-3; V: TRBV29-1
CDR3: CNVDYRVADTQYF; DNA: TGCAACGTTGATTACAGGGTCGCAGACACGCAGTATTTT; length: 13; D: .; size: once; J: TRBJ2-3; V: TRBV29-1
CDR3: CAINFYREENLFF; DNA: TGTGCCATCAACTTTTACCGGGAGGAAAATCTGTTTTTT; length: 13; D: .; size: .; J: TRBJ1-4; V: TRBV11-1
CDR3: CASGQSRTGAGYTF; DNA: TGTGCCAGCGGCCAGTCACGGACAGGGGCTGGCTACACCTTC; length: 14; D: TRBD1; size: .; J: TRBJ1-2; V: TRBV4-2
CDR3: CASSLERASGRSETQYF; DNA: TGCGCCAGCAGCTTGGAACGGGCTAGCGGGAGATCAGAGACCCAGTACTTC; length: 17; D: TRBD2; size: few; J: TRBJ2-5; V: TRBV5-1
CDR3: CTSSYSSQFSETQYF; DNA: TGTACCAGCAGTTACTCGAGTCAGTTTTCGGAGACCCAGTACTTC; length: 15; D: .; size: .; J: TRBJ2-5; V: TRBV6-2/TRBV6-3